This T cell receptor (beta chain) was obtained from a study of T cells in Graves' hyperthyroidism and ophthalmopathy. Findings of the study overall: Ophthalmopathy was separated from stable hyperthyroidism by a 13 V-J model. Most thyroid clonotypes with frequency above 0.001 were detected in blood. It was a median around seven months before onset that the model predicted ophthalmopathy.

This clonotype occurred many times. As yet, its antigen is unknown. One junction end does not reproduce the germline sequence, and a read error may be involved. PBMCs were derived from about 10 ml fresh peripheral blood. Looked up from germline, CDR1 is SGHVS and CDR2 is FQNEAQ. The length of the CDR3 is 15 residues. What was amplified from RNA transcripts were TCR beta CDR3 regions. The HTBI primer set drove a first-round RT-PCR of the TCR CDR3. One entry per CDR3 protein results from TCRdb running MiXCR on the multiplex PCR reads. This sample has almost 350,000 distinct CDR3 sequences, with 15% to 20% found just once.

Sequencing was carried out using blood. The TCR sequence derives from a woman aged 40 to 50 with Graves' ophthalmopathy. This chain links TRBV7-8 with TRBJ1-6; tentative D call: TRBD1 (6 bases). In DNA, the CDR3 is TGTGCCAGCAGCTTAGGGGGGGCCTATGCTTCACCCCCCCACTTT. This gives the protein CASSLGGAYASPPHF.